The 13 T cell receptor beta chains listed next were all sequenced from one sample in a study of cytomegalovirus exposure and HLA in healthy donors. This PCR relied on a set of 60 Vbeta primers and 13 Jbeta primers. Data came from immunoSEQ multiplex PCR; TCRdb stores just in-frame clones and leaves some out. The table shows about 200,000 clones, with approximately 86% occurring only once. The sequenced sample was PBMCs. These receptors originate from a woman aged 30 to 39 in good health and CMV-seronegative.

This chain joins TRBV28 and TRBJ2-4, with 14 bases fitting TRBD2. V was pared by 6 bases and J by 6 bases, with 13 bases of the junction left unmatched. CDR3 length: 18 residues. Germline V gene sequence: CDR1 MDHEN, CDR2 SYDVKM. CDR3 bases: TGTGCCAGCAGACCCCTCGGACTAGCGGGAGGCCCGTTAAACATTCAGTACTTC. Protein product: CASRPLGLAGGPLNIQYF.

The chain uses TRBV6-1 and TRBJ2-1, with D maybe TRBD1 (6 bases). The germline gives CDR1 MNHNS, CDR2 SASEGT. This CDR3 is built from 15 residues. Trimming removed 6 bases from V and 1 base from J, with 13 bases in between. CDR3 nucleotide sequence: TGTGCCAGCAGCGATACAGGGATGTCCTACAATGAGCAGTTCTTC. Translated, it gives CASSDTGMSYNEQFF.

The gene calls are TRBV27 and TRBJ2-1; 11 bases align to TRBD2. The CDR3 has 15 amino acids. Per the germline V gene, CDR1 is MNHEY and CDR2 is SMNVEV (reference sequence). V shed 6 bases and J 7 bases; nucleotides not matched to a gene: 8. As DNA, the CDR3 is TGTGCCAGCAGCCTACTAGCGGGAGTGGGGAATGAGCAGTTCTTC. It is translated as CASSLLAGVGNEQFF.

The genes are TRBV9 and TRBJ2-2; 10 positions agree with TRBD2. V trimming: 2 bases; J trimming: 7 bases; junction bases outside the gene matches: 8. The CDR3 is made up of 16 amino acids. Germline V lookup: CDR1 SGDLS, CDR2 YYNGEE. CDR3 in amino acids: CASSVKREGRGGELFF. The CDR3 coding sequence is TGTGCCAGCAGCGTCAAGCGGGAGGGCCGCGGCGGGGAGCTGTTTTTT.

The V call is TRBV2, the J call TRBJ2-5, with 8 bases that match TRBD1. This CDR3 contains 14 residues. J was trimmed by 5 bases and V by 6 bases; bases with no gene match: 8. Per the germline V gene, CDR1 is SNHLY and CDR2 is FYNNEI. The CDR3 loop is CASRTGVPWETQYF. CDR3 bases: TGTGCCAGCAGGACAGGGGTGCCTTGGGAGACCCAGTACTTC.

The chain carries TRBV19 and TRBJ2-2; D is unresolved. Between the trimmed V and J ends, which lost 5 bases and 3 bases, there was a span of 16 bases. The CDR3 length is 16 residues. Germline assignment: CDR1 LNHDA and CDR2 SQIVND (reference sequence). The CDR3 nucleotides read TGTGCCAGTAGTTGGGCCCTTCCGGCCGACACCGGGGAGCTGTTTTTT. This sequence encodes CASSWALPADTGELFF.

This clone was seen once. The V gene is TRBV6-6, the J gene TRBJ2-5; 7 nucleotides agree with TRBD1. The V gene end was trimmed by 5 bases and the J gene end by 1 base; junction bases not matched to a gene: 4. Germline CDR1 MNHNY, CDR2 SVGAGI (reference sequence). This CDR3 has 14 amino acids. The CDR3 reads CASSKGQLQETQYF. CDR3 nucleotides: TGTGCCAGCAGTAAGGGACAGCTCCAAGAGACCCAGTACTTC.

This sequence joins TRBV6-1 and TRBJ1-2, with 8 positions matching TRBD1. After removal of 1 base from V and 7 bases from J, the junction contained 8 bases not matched to a gene. This CDR3 comprises 15 residues. Germline loops: CDR1 MNHNS, CDR2 SASEGT. The CDR3, as DNA: TGTGCCAGCAGTGAAGAGAGACAGGGGTGGCGTGGCTACACCTTC. Its translation: CASSEERQGWRGYTF.

This rearrangement joins TRBV4-1 to TRBJ2-5; 11 nucleotides align to TRBD2. From germline, CDR1 is MGHRA and CDR2 YSYEKL. V gave up 0 bases and J gave up 7 bases; unmatched junction bases: 10. The CDR3 is 17 amino acids. In DNA, the CDR3 is TGCGCCAGCAGCCAAGATCAAACTAGCGGGAGTACGGGGACCCAGTACTTC. Its translation: CASSQDQTSGSTGTQYF.

The V call is TRBV6-5, the J call TRBJ1-2; 8 bases align to TRBD1. J lost 3 bases, V lost 6 bases, and 6 bases had no gene match. Germline CDR1 and CDR2: MNHEY and SVGAGI. The CDR3 length is 14 residues. The CDR3 sequence: CASRRGTGDYGYTF. The CDR3 nucleotides read TGTGCCAGCAGACGGGGGACAGGAGACTATGGCTACACCTTC.

The V gene is TRBV28, the J gene TRBJ1-1; D is perhaps TRBD1 (6 bases). CDR1 and CDR2 from the germline V gene are MDHEN and SYDVKM. The CDR3 consists of 17 residues. V lost 5 bases, J lost 0 bases, and 19 bases lay in between. CDR3 amino acids: CASSPPGGASVNTEAFF. As DNA, the CDR3 is TGTGCCAGCAGTCCCCCGGGGGGCGCCTCGGTGAACACTGAAGCTTTCTTT.

The chain combines TRBV7-9 with TRBJ2-7; TRBD1 agrees at 7 bases. V lost 0 bases, J lost 4 bases, and 12 bases stayed unmatched. This CDR3 contains 17 residues. The germline V gene encodes CDR1 SEHNR and CDR2 FQNEAQ (reference sequence). For the CDR3, the DNA is TGTGCCAGCAGCTTAGCGACCACCGGGACAGATAAGTACGAGCAGTACTTC. Amino acids: CASSLATTGTDKYEQYF.

This clone was detected once. The chain combines TRBV5-1 with TRBJ2-7; TRBD1 matches 10 bases. The CDR3 runs 14 residues. The V gene's germline CDR1 is SGHRS and CDR2 YFSETQ. V was clipped by 4 bases and J by 5 bases; unmatched bases: 6. This CDR3 reads CASSKGQGPHEQYF. DNA of the CDR3: TGCGCCAGCAGCAAGGGACAGGGGCCCCACGAGCAGTACTTC.